This TCR beta chain originates from a study of control samples from healthy donors and cancer patients (dated by TCRdb to 2020 to 2022). This clone was found once. The clone's antigen remains unknown. Within one base of it there is no much larger clone, and no base qualities were kept. The library was built by means of the immunoSEQ multiplex PCR assay. TCRdb limited this immuneACCESS table to in-frame rearrangements with V and J called. A share of clones is missing; checked studies link under half to unresolved V genes, and the rest is unexplained. The sample yields fewer than 95,000 clones; more than 75% were counted once. In total, the top ten clones hold around 2.1% of the sample. Taken from cysteine to phenylalanine, the CDR3 has 13 residues. This entry keeps only the CDR3 DNA: 39 bases, framed from base 1. As encoded in the germline V gene (reference sequence), CDR1 is WNHNN while CDR2 is SYGVQD. V was cut back by 6 bases and J by 6 bases, leaving a gap of 14 bases between them.

The sequence was obtained from a woman aged 40 to 49 in good health. The chain employs TRBV10-1 and TRBJ1-1, with a tentative D gene TRBD1 over 6 matching bases. The sequenced material came from blood. The CDR3 protein: CASSTAGASEAFF. The DNA sequence is as follows: TGCGCCAGCAGCACGGCGGGGGCATCTGAAGCTTTCTTT.